The text below deals with one T cell receptor (beta chain). Its target is unknown. This CDR3 spans 16 amino acids. The V and J ends lost 4 bases and 7 bases respectively, with 17 bases between them. Germline loops: CDR1 KGHSH, CDR2 LQKENI. The sample comes from a study of radiation and T cells in renal cell carcinoma. Study conclusions and caveats: In blood, top tumor clones expanded by 2 weeks, shrinking by 4. Irradiated tumors held more dominant CDR3 motifs than control tumors.

Data came from immunoSEQ multiplex PCR; TCRdb stores just in-frame clones and leaves some out. The sample contains about 18,000 clones, around 50% of which appear only once. Treatment in this sample: 15 Gy SBRT to primary tumor, nephrectomy 4 weeks later. Nephrectomy followed 15 Gy stereotactic body radiation by 4 weeks. This sequence joins TRBV18 and TRBJ1-6, with a possible D match to TRBD1 (6 bases). This receptor was identified in a man aged 45-65 years with renal cell carcinoma. Specimen: tumor tissue, collected from a patient whose treatment included radiotherapy and nephrectomy. CDR3 sequence (DNA): TGTGCCAGCTCACTAAGTGAAGTACAGGGAAATTCACCCCTCCACTTT. Protein product: CASSLSEVQGNSPLHF. Full variable domain (missing parts from reference TRBV18 and TRBJ1-6): NAGVMQNPRHLVRRRGQEARLRCSPMKGHSHVYWYRQLPEEGLKFMVYLQKENIIDESGMPKERFSAEFPKEGPSILRIQQVVRGDSAAYFCASSLSEVQGNSPLHFGNGTRLTVT.